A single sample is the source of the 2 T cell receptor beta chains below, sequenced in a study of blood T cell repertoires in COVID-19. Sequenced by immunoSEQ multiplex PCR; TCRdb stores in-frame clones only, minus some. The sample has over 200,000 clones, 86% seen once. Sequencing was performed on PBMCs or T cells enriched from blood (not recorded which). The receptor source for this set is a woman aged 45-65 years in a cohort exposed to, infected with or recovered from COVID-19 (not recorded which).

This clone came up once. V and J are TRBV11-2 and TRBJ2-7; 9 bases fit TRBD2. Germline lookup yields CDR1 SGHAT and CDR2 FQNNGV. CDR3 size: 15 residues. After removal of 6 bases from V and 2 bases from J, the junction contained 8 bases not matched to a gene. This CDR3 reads CASRLRAGGPYEQYF. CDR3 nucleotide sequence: TGTGCCAGCAGACTAAGAGCGGGGGGCCCCTACGAGCAGTACTTC. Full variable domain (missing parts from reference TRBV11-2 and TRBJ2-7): EAGVAQSPRYKIIEKRQSVAFWCNPISGHATLYWYQQILGQGPKLLIQFQNNGVVDDSQLPKDRFSAERLKGVDSTLKIQPAKLEDSAVYLCASRLRAGGPYEQYFGPGTRLTVT.

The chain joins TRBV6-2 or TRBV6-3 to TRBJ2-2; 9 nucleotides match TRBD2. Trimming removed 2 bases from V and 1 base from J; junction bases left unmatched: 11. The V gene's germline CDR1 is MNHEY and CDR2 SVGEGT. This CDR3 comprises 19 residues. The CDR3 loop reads CASSYGASGVDKNTGELFF. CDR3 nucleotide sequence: TGTGCCAGCAGTTACGGGGCTAGCGGGGTAGATAAGAACACCGGGGAGCTGTTTTTT.